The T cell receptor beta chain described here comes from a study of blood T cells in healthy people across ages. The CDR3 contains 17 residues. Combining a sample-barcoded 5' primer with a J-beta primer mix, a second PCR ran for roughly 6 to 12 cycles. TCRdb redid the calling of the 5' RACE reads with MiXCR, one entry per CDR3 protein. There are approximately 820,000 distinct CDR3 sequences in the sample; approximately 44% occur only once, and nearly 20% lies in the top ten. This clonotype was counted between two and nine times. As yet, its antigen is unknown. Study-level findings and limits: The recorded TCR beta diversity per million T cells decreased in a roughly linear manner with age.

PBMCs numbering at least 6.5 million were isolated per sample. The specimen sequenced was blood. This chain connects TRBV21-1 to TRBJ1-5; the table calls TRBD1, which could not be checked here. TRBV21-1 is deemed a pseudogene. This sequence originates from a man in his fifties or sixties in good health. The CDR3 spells CASSKPTGQGERQPQHF. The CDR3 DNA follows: TGTGCCAGCAGCAAACCGACGGGACAGGGGGAACGTCAGCCCCAGCATTTT.